This note documents a single T cell receptor beta chain sequence. The antigen remains undetermined. This sample was included in a study of T cell responses to AZD1222 COVID-19 vaccine. Study outcomes and limitations: It was only a handful of AZD1222 recipients who were seropositive at baseline. The reported proportion of spike-specific TCRs targeting unmutated variant regions was nearly half.

Here immunoSEQ multiplex PCR was the method, and the copy in TCRdb shows in-frame clones only, minus some. The sample yields roughly 200,000 clones, about 93% seen once. The TCR was taken from an adult who received the MenACWY meningococcal vaccine as a control. This specimen was peripheral blood, taken 28 days after the second dose of the MenACWY control vaccine.

The CDR3: CASSRSGLAGDSYEQYF. The CDR3 DNA sequence: TGCGCCAGCAGCCGCTCCGGGCTAGCGGGGGACTCCTACGAGCAGTACTTC. This chain connects TRBV4-1 to TRBJ2-7; TRBD2 agrees at 10 bases. Germline loops: CDR1 MGHRA, CDR2 YSYEKL. V was clipped by 4 bases and J by 0 bases; unmatched bases: 9. This CDR3 has 17 residues.